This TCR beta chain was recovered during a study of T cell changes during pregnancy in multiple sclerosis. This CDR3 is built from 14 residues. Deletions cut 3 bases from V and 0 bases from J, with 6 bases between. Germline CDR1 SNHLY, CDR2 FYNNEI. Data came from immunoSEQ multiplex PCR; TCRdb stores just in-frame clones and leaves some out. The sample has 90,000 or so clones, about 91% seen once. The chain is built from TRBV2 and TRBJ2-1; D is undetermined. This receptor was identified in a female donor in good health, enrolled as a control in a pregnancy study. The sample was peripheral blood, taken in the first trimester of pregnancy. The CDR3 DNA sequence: TGTGCCAGCAGTGACTACCTCTCCTACAATGAGCAGTTCTTC. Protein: CASSDYLSYNEQFF. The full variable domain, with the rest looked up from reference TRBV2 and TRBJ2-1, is EPEVTQTPSHQVTQMGQEVILRCVPISNHLYFYWYRQILGQKVEFLVSFYNNEISEKSEIFDDQFSVERPDGSNFTLKIRSTKLEDSAMYFCASSDYLSYNEQFFGPGTRLTVL.